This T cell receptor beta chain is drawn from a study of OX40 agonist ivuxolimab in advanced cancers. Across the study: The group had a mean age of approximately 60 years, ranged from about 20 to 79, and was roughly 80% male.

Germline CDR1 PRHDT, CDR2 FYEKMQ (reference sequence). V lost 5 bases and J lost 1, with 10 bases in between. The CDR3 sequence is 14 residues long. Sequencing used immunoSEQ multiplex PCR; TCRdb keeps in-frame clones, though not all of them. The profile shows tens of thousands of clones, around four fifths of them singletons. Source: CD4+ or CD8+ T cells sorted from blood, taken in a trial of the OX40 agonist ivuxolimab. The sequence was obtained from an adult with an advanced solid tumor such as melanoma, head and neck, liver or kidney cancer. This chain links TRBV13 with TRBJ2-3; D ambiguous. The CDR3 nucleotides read TGTGCCAGCAGCCCCGGGCCCGGCACAGATACGCAGTATTTT. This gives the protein CASSPGPGTDTQYF.